These 7 T cell receptor beta chains originate from one sample sequenced in a study of blood T cell repertoires in COVID-19. The repertoire was sequenced with immunoSEQ multiplex PCR; TCRdb's copy has only in-frame clones and lacks some. The sample contains around 42,000 clones, 60% to 85% of which appear only once. Source material: peripheral blood. These receptors came from a woman aged 80 or over with acute or convalescent COVID-19.

The V and J genes are TRBV3-1 (or the pseudogene TRBV3-2) and TRBJ1-1; possibly TRBD1 for D (6 bases). CDR1 and CDR2 from the germline V gene are LGHDT and YNNKEL (reference sequence). Trimming removed 2 bases at V and 2 bases at J, with 18 bases between. The CDR3 contains 17 residues. CDR3 nucleotides: TGTGCCAGCAGCCAACCCTACGAGAGGGGGAAAAACACTGAAGCTTTCTTT. It is translated as CASSQPYERGKNTEAFF.

The CDR3 region is CSVLTAYEQYF. The DNA for the CDR3 is TGCAGCGTTTTAACAGCCTACGAGCAGTACTTC. This rearrangement joins TRBV29-1 to TRBJ2-7; D uncertain. Between the trimmed V and J ends, which lost 5 bases and 2 bases, there was a span of 7 bases. This CDR3 comprises 11 residues. CDR1 is SQVTM, CDR2 ANQGSEA, per germline.

The chain links TRBV5-5 to TRBJ1-4, with 9 bases that match TRBD1. This CDR3 is 14 amino acids long. CDR1 is SGHKS and CDR2 is YYEKEE in the germline V gene (reference sequence). Unmatched junction bases numbered 4, after V lost 4 bases and J lost 6 bases. CDR3 coding DNA: TGTGCCAGCAGCGGGGGGACAGGGTATGAAAAACTGTTTTTT. Protein product: CASSGGTGYEKLFF.

The chain carries TRBV10-3 and TRBJ2-3; 7 bases line up with TRBD2. V was pared by 0 bases and J by 4 bases, with 13 bases of the junction left unmatched. CDR1 and CDR2 (germline): ENHRY, SYGVKD. This CDR3 has 18 amino acids. The CDR3 loop is CAISESIGSAGSPDTQYF. CDR3 coding DNA: TGTGCCATCAGTGAGTCGATTGGGTCAGCGGGATCCCCAGATACGCAGTATTTT.

The chain carries TRBV30 and TRBJ2-1; TRBD2 aligns across 8 bases. Germline V gene data show CDR1 as GTSNPN and CDR2 as SVGIG (reference sequence). V shed 3 bases and J 6 bases; nucleotides not matched to a gene: 7. The CDR3 runs to 14 residues. This chain's CDR3 is CAWRPPGGGNEQFF. CDR3 DNA: TGTGCCTGGAGGCCCCCGGGGGGGGGCAATGAGCAGTTCTTC.

This clone was observed once. This chain connects TRBV15 to TRBJ2-5; 8 nucleotides agree with TRBD1. The CDR3 has 16 amino acids. Germline V gene data show CDR1 as LNHNV and CDR2 as YYDKDF (reference sequence). Trimming at V came to 1 base and at J to 5 bases, leaving 9 bases not matched to a gene. In DNA, the CDR3 is TGTGCCACCAGCAGAGGGGCAGGGGGCCATGGGGAGACCCAGTACTTC. Translated: CATSRGAGGHGETQYF.

The V gene is TRBV28, the J gene TRBJ2-1; 12 positions agree with TRBD2. The junction had 18 bases not matched to a gene; V was cut back by 5 bases and J by 4 bases. The CDR3 runs to 20 residues. Germline-derived CDR1 and CDR2 are MDHEN and SYDVKM. This chain's CDR3 is CASSILGLAGAGGGYNEQFF. In DNA form, the CDR3 reads TGTGCCAGCAGTATACTGGGACTAGCGGGTGCCGGGGGGGGTTACAATGAGCAGTTCTTC.